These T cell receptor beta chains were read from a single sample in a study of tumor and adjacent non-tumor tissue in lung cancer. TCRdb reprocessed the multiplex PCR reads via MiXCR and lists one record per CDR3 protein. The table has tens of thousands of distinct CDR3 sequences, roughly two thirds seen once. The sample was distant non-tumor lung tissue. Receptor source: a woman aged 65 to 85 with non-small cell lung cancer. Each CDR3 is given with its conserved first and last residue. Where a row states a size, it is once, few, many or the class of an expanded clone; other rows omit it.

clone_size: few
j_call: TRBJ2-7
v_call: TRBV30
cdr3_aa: CAWRAGTGVNEQYF

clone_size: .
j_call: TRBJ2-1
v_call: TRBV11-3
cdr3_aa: CASSEDGFYNEQFF

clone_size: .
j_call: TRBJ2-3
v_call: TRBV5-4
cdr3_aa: CAISLVRTDTQYF

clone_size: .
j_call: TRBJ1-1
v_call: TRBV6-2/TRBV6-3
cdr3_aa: CASNYPDWSNSDTEAFF

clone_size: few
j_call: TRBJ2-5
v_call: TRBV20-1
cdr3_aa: CSASTGAQETQYF

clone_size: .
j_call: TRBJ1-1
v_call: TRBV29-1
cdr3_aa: CTVEASVNTQAFF

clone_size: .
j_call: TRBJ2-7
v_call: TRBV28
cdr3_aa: CASSMRTDSSYEEYF

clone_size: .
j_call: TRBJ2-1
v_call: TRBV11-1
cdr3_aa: CASSPREGCYEHFF

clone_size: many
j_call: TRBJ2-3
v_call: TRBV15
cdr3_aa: CATSRAGDGDTQYF

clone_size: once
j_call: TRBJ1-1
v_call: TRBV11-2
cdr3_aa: CDSSFSHDTEAFF

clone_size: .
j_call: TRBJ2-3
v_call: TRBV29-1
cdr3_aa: CSTVGLAGVPDTQYF

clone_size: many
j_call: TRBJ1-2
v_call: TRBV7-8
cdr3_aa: CASSLGPDYGYTF

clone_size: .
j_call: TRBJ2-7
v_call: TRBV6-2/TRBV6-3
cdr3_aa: CASSHGQDHEQYF

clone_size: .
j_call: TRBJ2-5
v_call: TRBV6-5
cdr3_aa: CASGTDETQYF

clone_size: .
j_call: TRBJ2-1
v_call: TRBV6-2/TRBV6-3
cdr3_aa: CANSYGLALAGSYNEQFF

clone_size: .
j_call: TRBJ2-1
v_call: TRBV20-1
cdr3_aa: CSANQILAGGSDEQFF

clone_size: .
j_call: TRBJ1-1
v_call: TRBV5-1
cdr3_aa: CASSLSPYTEAFF

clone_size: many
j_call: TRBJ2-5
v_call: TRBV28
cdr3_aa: CASKGGGSQETQYF

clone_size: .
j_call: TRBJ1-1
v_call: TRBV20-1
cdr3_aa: CSAVYRARTEAFF

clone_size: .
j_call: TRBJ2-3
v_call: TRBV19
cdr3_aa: CASSIGAEDTQYF

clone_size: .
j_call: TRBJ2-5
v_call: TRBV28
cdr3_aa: CVSSSLGLEETQYF

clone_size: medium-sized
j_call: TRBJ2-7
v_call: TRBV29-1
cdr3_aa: CSVDLDRGYEQYF

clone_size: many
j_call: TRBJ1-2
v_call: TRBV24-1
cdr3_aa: CATSDPGLRYGYTF

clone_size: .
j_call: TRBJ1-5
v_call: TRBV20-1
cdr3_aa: CSARGSGDSNQHQHF

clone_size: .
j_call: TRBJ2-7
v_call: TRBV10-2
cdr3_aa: CASSSSNEQYF

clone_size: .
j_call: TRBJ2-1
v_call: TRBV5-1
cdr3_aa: CASSSTGTGLNEQFF

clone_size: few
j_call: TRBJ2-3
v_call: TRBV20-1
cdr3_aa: CSASGAPSGATDTQYF

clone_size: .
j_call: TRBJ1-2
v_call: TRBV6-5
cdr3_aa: CASSSGTGMLNYGYIF

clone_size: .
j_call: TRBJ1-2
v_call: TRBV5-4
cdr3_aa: CDSSLEGPGVAGYTF

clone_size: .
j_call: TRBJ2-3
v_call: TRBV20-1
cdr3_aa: CSASGVAGTRTDTQYF

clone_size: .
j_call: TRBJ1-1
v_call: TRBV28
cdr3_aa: CASRRPTGTSHTEAVF

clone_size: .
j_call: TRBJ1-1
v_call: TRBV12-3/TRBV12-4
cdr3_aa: CASSMTSKAFF

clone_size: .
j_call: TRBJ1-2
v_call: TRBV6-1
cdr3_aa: CASTKGQGDGHTF

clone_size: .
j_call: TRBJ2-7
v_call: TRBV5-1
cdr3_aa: CASSLTGDQQYF

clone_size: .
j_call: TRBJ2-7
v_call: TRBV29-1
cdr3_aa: CSVEFGSHYEQYF

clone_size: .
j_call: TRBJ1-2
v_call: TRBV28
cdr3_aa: CASNPGAPRAAGYTF

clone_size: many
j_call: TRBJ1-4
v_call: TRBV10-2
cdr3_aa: CASSEVPGQVNEKLFF

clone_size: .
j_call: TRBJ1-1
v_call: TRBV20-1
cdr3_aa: CSASQQSGRRTEAFF

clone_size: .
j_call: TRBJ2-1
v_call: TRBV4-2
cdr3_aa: CVSSRGLVGEPQFF

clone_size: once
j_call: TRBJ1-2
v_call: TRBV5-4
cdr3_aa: CVSSLGGPWVDGYTF

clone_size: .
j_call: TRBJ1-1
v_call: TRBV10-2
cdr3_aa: CTSSESSTLNTEASF

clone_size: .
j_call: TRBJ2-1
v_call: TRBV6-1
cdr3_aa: CASSESVGGEFF

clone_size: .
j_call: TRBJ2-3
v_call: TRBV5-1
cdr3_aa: CANSLDRATDTQYF

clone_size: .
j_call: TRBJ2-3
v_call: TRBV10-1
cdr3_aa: CASSDRASGSNTDTQYF

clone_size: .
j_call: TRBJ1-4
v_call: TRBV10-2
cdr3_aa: CACTGHLNKKLLF

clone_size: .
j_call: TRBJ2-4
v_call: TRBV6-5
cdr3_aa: CASNYAQGSQYF

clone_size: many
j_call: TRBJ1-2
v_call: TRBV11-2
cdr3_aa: CASSFSGRAGGINYGYTF

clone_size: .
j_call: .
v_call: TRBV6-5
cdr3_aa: CTSSYSWEDSNQPQYF

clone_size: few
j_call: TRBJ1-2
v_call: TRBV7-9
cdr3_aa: CASSLGTGPGGYTF

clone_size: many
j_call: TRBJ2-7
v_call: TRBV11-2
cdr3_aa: CASSLDPGQRRDEQYF